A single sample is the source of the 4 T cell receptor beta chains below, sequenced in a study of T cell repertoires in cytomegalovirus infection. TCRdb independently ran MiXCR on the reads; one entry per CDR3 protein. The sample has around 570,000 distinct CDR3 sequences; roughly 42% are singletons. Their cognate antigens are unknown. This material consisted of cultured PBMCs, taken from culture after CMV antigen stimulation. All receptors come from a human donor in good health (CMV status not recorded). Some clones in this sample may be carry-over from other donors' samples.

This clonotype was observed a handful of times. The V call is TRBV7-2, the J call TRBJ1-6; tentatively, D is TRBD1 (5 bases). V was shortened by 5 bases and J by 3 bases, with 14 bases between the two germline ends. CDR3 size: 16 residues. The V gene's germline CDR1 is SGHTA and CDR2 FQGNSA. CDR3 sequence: CASSPHSGFYNSPLHF. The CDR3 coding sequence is TGTGCCAGCAGCCCCCACTCAGGGTTCTATAATTCACCCCTCCACTTT.

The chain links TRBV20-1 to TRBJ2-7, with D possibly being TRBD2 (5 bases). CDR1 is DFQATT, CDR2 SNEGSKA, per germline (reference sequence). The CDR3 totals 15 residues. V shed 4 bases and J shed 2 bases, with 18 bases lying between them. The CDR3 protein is CSAKGRGARAYEQYF. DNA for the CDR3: TGCAGTGCTAAAGGTCGGGGTGCGAGAGCCTACGAGCAGTACTTC.

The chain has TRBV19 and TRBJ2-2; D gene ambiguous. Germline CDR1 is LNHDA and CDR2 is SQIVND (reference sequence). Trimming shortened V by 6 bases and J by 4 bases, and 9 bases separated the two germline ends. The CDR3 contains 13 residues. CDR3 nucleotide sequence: TGTGCCAGTAGGCGGCTAACCACCGGGGAGCTGTTTTTT. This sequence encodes CASRRLTTGELFF.

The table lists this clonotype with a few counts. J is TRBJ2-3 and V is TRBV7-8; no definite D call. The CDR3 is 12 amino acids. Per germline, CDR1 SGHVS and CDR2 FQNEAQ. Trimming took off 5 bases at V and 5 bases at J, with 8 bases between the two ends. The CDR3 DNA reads TGTGCCAGCAGCACCCAAGGAGATACGCAGTATTTT. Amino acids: CASSTQGDTQYF.